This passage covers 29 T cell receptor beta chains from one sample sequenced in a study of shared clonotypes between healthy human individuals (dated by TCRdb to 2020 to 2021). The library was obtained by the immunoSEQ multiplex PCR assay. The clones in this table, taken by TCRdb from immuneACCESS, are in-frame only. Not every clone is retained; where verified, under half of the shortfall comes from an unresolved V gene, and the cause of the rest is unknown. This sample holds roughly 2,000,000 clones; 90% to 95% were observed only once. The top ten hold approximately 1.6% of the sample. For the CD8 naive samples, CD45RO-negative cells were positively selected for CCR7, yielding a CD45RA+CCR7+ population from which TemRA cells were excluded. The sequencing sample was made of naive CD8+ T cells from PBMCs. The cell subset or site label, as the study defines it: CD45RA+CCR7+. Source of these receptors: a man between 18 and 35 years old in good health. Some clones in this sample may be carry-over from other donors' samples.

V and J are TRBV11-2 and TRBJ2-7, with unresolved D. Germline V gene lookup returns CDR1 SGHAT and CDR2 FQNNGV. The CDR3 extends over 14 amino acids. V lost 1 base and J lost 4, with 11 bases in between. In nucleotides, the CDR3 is TGTGCCAGCAGCTTAGTTCCAGGAACGTACGAGCAGTACTTC. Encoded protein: CASSLVPGTYEQYF.

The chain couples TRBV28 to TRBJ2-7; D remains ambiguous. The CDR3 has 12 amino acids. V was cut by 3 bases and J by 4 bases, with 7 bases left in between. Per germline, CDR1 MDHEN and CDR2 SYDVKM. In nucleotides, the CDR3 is TGTGCCAGCAGTTTCACAGTTTACGAGCAGTACTTC. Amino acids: CASSFTVYEQYF.

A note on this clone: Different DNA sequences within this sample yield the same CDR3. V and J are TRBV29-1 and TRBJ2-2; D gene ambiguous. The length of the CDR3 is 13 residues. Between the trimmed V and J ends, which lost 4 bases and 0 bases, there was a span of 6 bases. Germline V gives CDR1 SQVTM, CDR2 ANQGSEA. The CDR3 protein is CSVVVANTGELFF. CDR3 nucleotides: TGCAGCGTTGTGGTCGCGAACACCGGGGAGCTGTTTTTT.

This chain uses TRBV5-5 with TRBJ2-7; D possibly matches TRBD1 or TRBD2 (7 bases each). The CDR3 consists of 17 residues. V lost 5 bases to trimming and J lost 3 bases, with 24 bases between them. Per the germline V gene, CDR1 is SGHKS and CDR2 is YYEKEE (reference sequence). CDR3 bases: TGTGCCAGCAGAGAGGGAGGGGGCAGGGGAATCTTCTACGAGCAGTACTTC. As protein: CASREGGGRGIFYEQYF.

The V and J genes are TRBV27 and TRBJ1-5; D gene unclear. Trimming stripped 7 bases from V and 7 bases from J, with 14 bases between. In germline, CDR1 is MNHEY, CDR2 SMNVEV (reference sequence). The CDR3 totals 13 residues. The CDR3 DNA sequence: TGTGCCAGCAAGGCGGCCAGGAGCCAGCCCCAGCATTTT. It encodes CASKAARSQPQHF.

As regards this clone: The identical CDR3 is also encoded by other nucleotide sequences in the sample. CDR3 nucleotide sequence: TGTGCCACCAGCAGCCGGGACAGCGAAGCTTTCTTT. It specifies CATSSRDSEAFF. The V gene is TRBV15, the J gene TRBJ1-1; 7 nucleotides agree with TRBD1. The CDR3 extends over 12 amino acids. The germline gives CDR1 LNHNV, CDR2 YYDKDF (reference sequence). V shed 3 bases, J shed 8 bases, and the junction held 3 bases outside the gene matches.

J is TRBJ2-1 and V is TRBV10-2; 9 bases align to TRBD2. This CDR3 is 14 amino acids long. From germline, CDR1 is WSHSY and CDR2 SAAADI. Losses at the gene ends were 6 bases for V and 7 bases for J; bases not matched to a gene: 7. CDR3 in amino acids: CASSWREGNNEQFF. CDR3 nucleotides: TGCGCCAGCAGCTGGCGGGAGGGGAATAATGAGCAGTTCTTC.

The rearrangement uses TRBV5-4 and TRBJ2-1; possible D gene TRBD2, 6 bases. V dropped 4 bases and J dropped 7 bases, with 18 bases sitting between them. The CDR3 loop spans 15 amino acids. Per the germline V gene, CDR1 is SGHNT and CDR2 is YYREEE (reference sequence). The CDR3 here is CASSPRLAELNEQFF. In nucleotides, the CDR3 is TGTGCCAGCAGCCCGAGATTAGCGGAGTTAAATGAGCAGTTCTTC.

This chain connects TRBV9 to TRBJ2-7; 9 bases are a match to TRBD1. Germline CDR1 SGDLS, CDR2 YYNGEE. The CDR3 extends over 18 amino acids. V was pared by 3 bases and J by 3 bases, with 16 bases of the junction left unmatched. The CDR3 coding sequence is TGTGCCAGCAGCGGGCCCGGACAGGGGCCCGAGCACTACTACGAGCAGTACTTC. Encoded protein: CASSGPGQGPEHYYEQYF.

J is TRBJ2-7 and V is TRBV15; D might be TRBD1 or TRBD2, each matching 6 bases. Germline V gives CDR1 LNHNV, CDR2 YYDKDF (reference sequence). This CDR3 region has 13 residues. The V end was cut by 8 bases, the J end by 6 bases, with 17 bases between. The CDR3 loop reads CATGKGGLGEQYF. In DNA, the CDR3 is TGTGCCACCGGAAAGGGGGGTTTGGGCGAGCAGTACTTC.

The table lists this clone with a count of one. DNA for the CDR3: TGTGCCAGTAGTACCGTTCTAGCGGCTACCTCCTACGAGCAGTACTTC. Its protein is CASSTVLAATSYEQYF. J is TRBJ2-7 and V is TRBV19; 7 bases are a match to TRBD2. Germline CDR1 is LNHDA and CDR2 is SQIVND (reference sequence). The CDR3 consists of 16 residues. V dropped 4 bases and J dropped 0; count of bases not matched to a gene: 9.

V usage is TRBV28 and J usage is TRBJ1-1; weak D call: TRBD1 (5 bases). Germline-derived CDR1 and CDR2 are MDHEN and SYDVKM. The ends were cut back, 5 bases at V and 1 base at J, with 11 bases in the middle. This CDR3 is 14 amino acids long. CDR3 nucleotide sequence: TGTGCCAGCAGTCAGACAGCCACGAACACTGAAGCTTTCTTT. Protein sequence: CASSQTATNTEAFF.

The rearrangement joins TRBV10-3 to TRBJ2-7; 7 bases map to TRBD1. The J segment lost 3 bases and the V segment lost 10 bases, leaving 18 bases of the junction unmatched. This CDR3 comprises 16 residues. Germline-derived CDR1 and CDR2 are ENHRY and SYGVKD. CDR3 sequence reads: CATYTKGASRYYEQYF. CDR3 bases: TGTGCCACCTATACGAAGGGGGCTAGCCGATACTACGAGCAGTACTTC.

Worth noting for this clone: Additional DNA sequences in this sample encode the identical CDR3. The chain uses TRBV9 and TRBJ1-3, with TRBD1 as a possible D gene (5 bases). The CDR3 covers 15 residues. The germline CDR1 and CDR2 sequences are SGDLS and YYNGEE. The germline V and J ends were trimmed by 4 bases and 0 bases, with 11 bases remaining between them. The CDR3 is CASSSRGISGNTIYF. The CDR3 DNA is TGTGCCAGCAGCTCCCGGGGGATCTCTGGAAACACCATATATTTT.

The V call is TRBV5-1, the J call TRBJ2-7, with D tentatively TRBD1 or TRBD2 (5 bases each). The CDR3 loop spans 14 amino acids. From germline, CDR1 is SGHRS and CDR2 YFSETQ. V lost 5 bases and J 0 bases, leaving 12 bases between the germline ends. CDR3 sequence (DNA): TGCGCCAGCAGTTGGGGGACCTACTCCTACGAGCAGTACTTC. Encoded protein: CASSWGTYSYEQYF.

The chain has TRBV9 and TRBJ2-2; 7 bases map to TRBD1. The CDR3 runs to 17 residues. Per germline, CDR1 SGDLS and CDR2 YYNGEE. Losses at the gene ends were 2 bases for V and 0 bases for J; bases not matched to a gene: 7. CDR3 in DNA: TGTGCCAGCAGCGTCAAGATGACAGGGCCGAACACCGGGGAGCTGTTTTTT. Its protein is CASSVKMTGPNTGELFF.

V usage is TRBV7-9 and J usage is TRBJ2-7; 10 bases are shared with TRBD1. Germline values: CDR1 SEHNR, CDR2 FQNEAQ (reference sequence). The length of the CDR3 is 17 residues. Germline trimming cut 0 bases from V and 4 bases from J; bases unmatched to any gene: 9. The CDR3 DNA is TGTGCCAGCAGCTTAGCAGACTGGGGACAGGGGTTATACGAGCAGTACTTC. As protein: CASSLADWGQGLYEQYF.

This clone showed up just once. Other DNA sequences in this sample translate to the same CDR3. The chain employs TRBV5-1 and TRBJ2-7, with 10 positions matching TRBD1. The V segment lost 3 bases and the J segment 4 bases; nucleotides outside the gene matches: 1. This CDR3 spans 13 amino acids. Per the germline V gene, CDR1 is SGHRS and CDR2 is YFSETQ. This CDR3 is CASSWTGGYEQYF. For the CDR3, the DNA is TGCGCCAGCAGCTGGACAGGGGGTTACGAGCAGTACTTC.

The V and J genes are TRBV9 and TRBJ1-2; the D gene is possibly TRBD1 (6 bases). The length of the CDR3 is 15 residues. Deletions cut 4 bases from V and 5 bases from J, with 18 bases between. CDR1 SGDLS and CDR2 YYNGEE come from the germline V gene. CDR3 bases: TGTGCCAGCAGCCAACAGGGTAGGCTTCGGTATGGCTACACCTTC. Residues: CASSQQGRLRYGYTF.

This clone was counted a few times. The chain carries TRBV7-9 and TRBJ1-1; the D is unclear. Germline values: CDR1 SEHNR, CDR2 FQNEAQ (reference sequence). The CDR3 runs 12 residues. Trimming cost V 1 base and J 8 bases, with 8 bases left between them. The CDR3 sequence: CASSLVGREAFF. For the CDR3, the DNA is TGTGCCAGCAGCTTAGTGGGTAGGGAAGCTTTCTTT.

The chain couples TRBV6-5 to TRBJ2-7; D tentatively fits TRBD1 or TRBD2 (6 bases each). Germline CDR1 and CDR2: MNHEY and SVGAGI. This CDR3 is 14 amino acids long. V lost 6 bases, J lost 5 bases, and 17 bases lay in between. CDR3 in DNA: TGTGCCAGCAGCTGGGGTAGGAGGGGGGACGAGCAGTACTTC. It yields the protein CASSWGRRGDEQYF.

CDR3: CASSFRGRGTGELFF. As DNA, the CDR3 is TGTGCCAGCAGTTTCAGGGGACGTGGAACCGGGGAGCTGTTTTTT. The rearrangement uses TRBV28 and TRBJ2-2, with a tentative D call TRBD1 (6 bases). Trimming shortened V by 3 bases and J by 5 bases, and 13 bases separated the two germline ends. Germline values: CDR1 MDHEN, CDR2 SYDVKM. CDR3 size: 15 residues. Full variable domain (rest looked up from reference TRBV28 and TRBJ2-2): DVKVTQSSRYLVKRTGEKVFLECVQDMDHENMFWYRQDPGLGLRLIYFSYDVKMKEKGDIPEGYSVSREKKERFSLILESASTNQTSMYLCASSFRGRGTGELFFGEGSRLTVL.

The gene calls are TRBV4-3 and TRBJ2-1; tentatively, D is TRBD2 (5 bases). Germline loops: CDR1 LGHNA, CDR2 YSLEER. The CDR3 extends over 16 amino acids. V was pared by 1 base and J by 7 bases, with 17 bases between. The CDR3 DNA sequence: TGCGCCAGCAGCCAAGTGTCCAGCGGCCTCCAAAATGAGCAGTTCTTC. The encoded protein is CASSQVSSGLQNEQFF.

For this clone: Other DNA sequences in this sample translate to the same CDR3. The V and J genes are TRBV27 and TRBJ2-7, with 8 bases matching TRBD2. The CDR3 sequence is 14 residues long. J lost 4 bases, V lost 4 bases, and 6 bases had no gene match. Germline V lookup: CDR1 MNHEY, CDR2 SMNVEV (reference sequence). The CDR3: CASSSGTSGYEQYF. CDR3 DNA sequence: TGTGCCAGCAGTTCCGGGACTAGTGGGTACGAGCAGTACTTC.

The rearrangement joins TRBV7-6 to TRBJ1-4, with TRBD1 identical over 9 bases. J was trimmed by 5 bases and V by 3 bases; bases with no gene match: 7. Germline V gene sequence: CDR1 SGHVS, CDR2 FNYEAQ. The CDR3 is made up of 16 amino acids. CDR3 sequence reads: CASSLRGDRANEKLFF. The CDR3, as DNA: TGTGCCAGCAGCTTGCGTGGGGACAGGGCGAATGAAAAACTGTTTTTT.

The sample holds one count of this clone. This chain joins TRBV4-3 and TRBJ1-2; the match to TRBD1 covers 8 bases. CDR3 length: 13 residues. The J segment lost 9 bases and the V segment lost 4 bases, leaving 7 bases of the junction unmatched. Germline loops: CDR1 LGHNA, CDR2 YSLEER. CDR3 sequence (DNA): TGCGCCAGCAGCCCCGGACAGGGCGACCGCTACACCTTC. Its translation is CASSPGQGDRYTF.

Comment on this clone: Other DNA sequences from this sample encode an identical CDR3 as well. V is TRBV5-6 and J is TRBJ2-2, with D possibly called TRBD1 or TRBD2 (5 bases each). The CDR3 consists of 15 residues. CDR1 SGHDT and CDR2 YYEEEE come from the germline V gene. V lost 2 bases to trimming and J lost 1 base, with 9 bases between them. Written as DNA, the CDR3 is TGTGCCAGCAGCTTCGGGACGGGGAACACCGGGGAGCTGTTTTTT. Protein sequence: CASSFGTGNTGELFF.

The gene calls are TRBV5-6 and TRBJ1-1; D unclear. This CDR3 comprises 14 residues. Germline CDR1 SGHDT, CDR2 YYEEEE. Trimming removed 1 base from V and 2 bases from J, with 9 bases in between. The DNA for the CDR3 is TGTGCCAGCAGCTTGCAATTGGGTAACACTGAAGCTTTCTTT. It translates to CASSLQLGNTEAFF.

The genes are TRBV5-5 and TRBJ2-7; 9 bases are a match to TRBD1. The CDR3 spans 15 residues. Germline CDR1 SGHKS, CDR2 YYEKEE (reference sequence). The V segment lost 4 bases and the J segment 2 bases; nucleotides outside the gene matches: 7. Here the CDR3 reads CASSPSNRGPYEQYF. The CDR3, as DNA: TGTGCCAGCAGCCCGTCGAACAGGGGGCCCTACGAGCAGTACTTC.